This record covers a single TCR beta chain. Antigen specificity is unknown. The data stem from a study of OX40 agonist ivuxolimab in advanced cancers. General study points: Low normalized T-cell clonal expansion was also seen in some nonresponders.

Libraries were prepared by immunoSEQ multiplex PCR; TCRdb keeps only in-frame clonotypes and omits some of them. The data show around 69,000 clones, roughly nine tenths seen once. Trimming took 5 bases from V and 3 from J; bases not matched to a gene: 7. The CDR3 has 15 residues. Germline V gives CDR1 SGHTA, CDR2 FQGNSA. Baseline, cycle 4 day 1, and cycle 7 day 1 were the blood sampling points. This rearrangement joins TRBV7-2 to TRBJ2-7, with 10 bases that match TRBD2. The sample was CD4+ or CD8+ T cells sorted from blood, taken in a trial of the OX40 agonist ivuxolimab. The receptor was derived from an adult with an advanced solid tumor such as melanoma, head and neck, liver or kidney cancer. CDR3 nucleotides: TGTGCCAGCAGCGTCGCTGCTAGCGGGAGCTACGAGCAGTACTTC. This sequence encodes CASSVAASGSYEQYF. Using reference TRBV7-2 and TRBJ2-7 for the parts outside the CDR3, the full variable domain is GAGVSQSPSNKVTEKGKDVELRCDPISGHTALYWYRQSLGQGLEFLIYFQGNSAPDKSGLPSDRFSAERTGGSVSTLTIQRTQQEDSAVYLCASSVAASGSYEQYFGPGTRLTVT.